The next 26 T cell receptor beta chains were all read from a single sample in a study of post-analysis software for immune sequencing data. Study results and limitations: Controls had lower frequencies than patients of about five TRBV segments, which included TRBV5-6, TRBV5-1 and TRBV20-1.

The authors incorporated unique molecular identifiers into the TCR beta cDNA libraries. TCRdb passed the PCR reads through MiXCR, listing each CDR3 protein once. The sample has approximately 360,000 distinct CDR3 sequences, 30% to 45% seen once; the top ten hold around an eighth. No antigen is known for these receptors. The sequencing sample was made of blood. The source is a girl aged 5 to 17 with multiple sclerosis.

At least ten counts were recorded for this clonotype. The chain combines TRBV6-5 with TRBJ2-6, with a possible D match to TRBD1 (5 bases). Between the trimmed V and J ends, which lost 2 bases and 1 base, there was a span of 9 bases. This CDR3 has 16 residues. From germline, CDR1 is MNHEY and CDR2 SVGAGI. CDR3 loop: CASSYARDSGANVLTF. Written as DNA, the CDR3 is TGTGCCAGCAGTTACGCCAGGGATTCTGGGGCCAACGTCCTGACTTTC.

The chain links TRBV9 to TRBJ2-3; maybe TRBD1 (6 bases). This CDR3 region has 16 residues. V was trimmed by 0 bases and J by 3 bases, leaving 14 bases between them. Germline V CDR1 and CDR2: SGDLS, YYNGEE. The CDR3 reads CASSVAGQGRTDTQYF. The CDR3 DNA reads as TGTGCCAGCAGCGTAGCGGGCCAGGGGCGAACAGATACGCAGTATTTT.

The table lists this clonotype with many counts. This chain connects TRBV7-2 to TRBJ2-1, with unresolved D. Trimming removed 5 bases from V and 7 bases from J, with 15 bases in between. From germline, CDR1 is SGHTA and CDR2 FQGNSA. This CDR3 is built from 14 residues. CDR3 in DNA: TGTGCCAGCAGCCCGGTAGGGCCCCGAAATGAGCAGTTCTTC. Encoded protein: CASSPVGPRNEQFF.

The chain recombines TRBV14 with TRBJ1-2, with a possible D match to TRBD1 (6 bases). V was clipped by 4 bases and J by 5 bases, with 17 bases between them. The CDR3 totals 15 residues. The germline CDR1 and CDR2 sequences are SGHDN and FVKESK. The CDR3 sequence: CASSPVGQRGYGYTF. In nucleotides, the CDR3 is TGTGCCAGCAGCCCGGTCGGCCAAAGGGGGTATGGCTACACCTTC.

This clonotype was seen only a few times. The chain combines TRBV7-9 with TRBJ2-3; tentatively, D is TRBD1 (6 bases). The V gene's germline CDR1 is SEHNR and CDR2 FQNEAQ (reference sequence). V was cut by 5 bases and J by 0 bases, with 9 bases left in between. This CDR3 is 14 amino acids long. The CDR3 region has the DNA TGTGCCAGCAGCCAACAGGGCAGCACAGATACGCAGTATTTT. Its translation: CASSQQGSTDTQYF.

This CDR3 is CSARARVFAEQYF. Written as DNA, the CDR3 is TGCAGTGCTAGAGCTCGAGTTTTCGCCGAGCAGTACTTC. The rearrangement joins TRBV20-1 to TRBJ2-5; the D is unclear. The DNA end favors TRBJ2-7, so the J call may be wrong. Looked up from germline, CDR1 is DFQATT and CDR2 is SNEGSKA (reference sequence). This CDR3 has 13 residues.

There are a few counts of this clonotype. The chain couples TRBV10-3 to TRBJ2-4, with D perhaps being TRBD1 or TRBD2 (5 bases each). Germline CDR1 reads ENHRY; CDR2 reads SYGVKD. Trimming cost V 0 bases and J 2 bases, with 20 bases left between them. The CDR3 loop spans 19 amino acids. CDR3 loop: CAISESLISIEGPKNIQYF. The DNA for the CDR3 is TGTGCCATCAGTGAGTCTTTGATTTCCATTGAGGGGCCCAAAAACATTCAGTACTTC.

The chain carries TRBV11-3 and TRBJ2-4; D might be TRBD1 (6 bases). The assigned J gene may be wrong: the sequence end matches TRBJ2-5 better. CDR1 SGHNT and CDR2 YENEEA come from the germline V gene. The length of the CDR3 is 14 residues. CDR3 protein: CASSPRDKKETQYF. The CDR3 DNA follows: TGTGCCAGCAGCCCCCGGGACAAAAAAGAGACCCAGTACTTC.

V and J are TRBV5-1 and TRBJ2-6, with a tentative D call TRBD2 (5 bases). Germline values: CDR1 SGHRS, CDR2 YFSETQ. The CDR3 contains 18 residues. The V gene lost 0 bases and the J gene lost 0 bases, with 13 bases spanning the gap. The CDR3 region is CASSLVLGGSSGANVLTF. The DNA of the CDR3 is TGCGCCAGCAGCTTGGTACTAGGTGGGAGCTCTGGGGCCAACGTCCTGACTTTC.

The chain is built from TRBV4-2 and TRBJ2-5; tentatively, D is TRBD1 or TRBD2 (6 bases each). The J call may be mistaken, given a closer DNA end match to TRBJ2-7. CDR3 length: 15 residues. The germline V gene encodes CDR1 LGHNA and CDR2 YNFKEQ. This CDR3 reads CASSQDSGASYEQYF. Here the CDR3 DNA reads TGTGCCAGCAGCCAAGATTCGGGGGCCAGCTACGAGCAGTACTTC.

The chain links TRBV20-1 to TRBJ2-6; D is unresolved. The germline V and J ends were trimmed by 6 bases and 1 base, with 16 bases remaining between them. Per the germline V gene, CDR1 is DFQATT and CDR2 is SNEGSKA (reference sequence). This CDR3 has 16 amino acids. The CDR3, as DNA: TGCAGTGCCATAGGAACAGTCTCATCTGGGGCCAACGTCCTGACTTTC. Translated: CSAIGTVSSGANVLTF.

This clonotype was picked up a small number of times. The chain carries TRBV29-1 and TRBJ2-1; 8 bases map to TRBD2. V dropped 7 bases and J dropped 4; count of bases not matched to a gene: 9. CDR1 is SQVTM, CDR2 ANQGSEA, per germline. This CDR3 comprises 14 residues. CDR3 nucleotides: TGCAGCGCCTCCCCAGCGGGGGTTTACAATGAGCAGTTCTTC. It specifies CSASPAGVYNEQFF.

This clonotype was counted a few times. The chain is built from TRBV28 and TRBJ2-5, with unresolved D. The V gene lost 2 bases and the J gene lost 3 bases, with 13 bases spanning the gap. Per germline, CDR1 MDHEN and CDR2 SYDVKM. The CDR3 is made up of 15 amino acids. CDR3 region: CASSLTPAAKETQYF. In DNA form, the CDR3 reads TGTGCCAGCAGTTTAACCCCAGCAGCTAAAGAGACCCAGTACTTC. Full variable domain (rest looked up from reference TRBV28 and TRBJ2-5): DVKVTQSSRYLVKRTGEKVFLECVQDMDHENMFWYRQDPGLGLRLIYFSYDVKMKEKGDIPEGYSVSREKKERFSLILESASTNQTSMYLCASSLTPAAKETQYFGPGTRLLVL.

The chain recombines TRBV7-8 with TRBJ2-7; no clear D. With 2 bases removed from V and 3 bases from J, the gap between germline ends came to 5 bases. The germline CDR1 and CDR2 sequences are SGHVS and FQNEAQ. The CDR3 loop spans 12 amino acids. The CDR3 nucleotides read TGTGCCAGCAGCTTACCTAACTACGAGCAGTACTTC. Translating it yields CASSLPNYEQYF.

This clonotype was picked up a small number of times. The genes are TRBV9 and TRBJ2-1; TRBD2 agrees at 11 bases. Germline V gene sequence: CDR1 SGDLS, CDR2 YYNGEE. This CDR3 is 20 amino acids long. Trimming removed 5 bases from V and 3 bases from J; junction bases left unmatched: 19. CDR3 in amino acids: CASRPSIAGGPEILYNEQFF. The CDR3 DNA reads TGTGCCAGCAGGCCCTCGATAGCGGGGGGGCCAGAGATCCTCTACAATGAGCAGTTCTTC.

This clonotype was counted between two and nine times. The chain links TRBV5-1 to TRBJ1-1; D unclear. The germline gives CDR1 SGHRS, CDR2 YFSETQ. The V and J ends lost 3 bases and 4 bases respectively, with 10 bases between them. The CDR3 has 13 amino acids. This CDR3 is CASSSRTGTEAFF. CDR3 sequence (DNA): TGCGCCAGCAGCTCCCGGACCGGCACTGAAGCTTTCTTT.

The table lists this clonotype with a few counts. This chain connects TRBV12-3 or TRBV12-4 to TRBJ2-7, with D unclear. The CDR3 runs to 12 residues. Deletions cut 5 bases from V and 4 bases from J, with 9 bases between. The CDR3 spells CASSIGLYEQYF. In DNA form, the CDR3 reads TGTGCCAGCAGTATTGGGTTATACGAGCAGTACTTC.

This clonotype was seen ten or more times. V and J are TRBV4-1 and TRBJ1-2; possibly TRBD1 for D (5 bases). V lost 0 bases and J lost 1, with 18 bases in between. Germline CDR1 reads MGHRA; CDR2 reads YSYEKL. This CDR3 is built from 18 residues. In nucleotides, the CDR3 is TGCGCCAGCAGCCAAGATGGGAGGTCGTACAGGCGTAACTATGGCTACACCTTC. Protein sequence: CASSQDGRSYRRNYGYTF.

Concerning this clonotype: Relative to the germline gene, one junction end is altered; a read error may explain this. This chain uses TRBV25-1 with TRBJ2-1; D is undetermined. CDR1 and CDR2 (germline): MGHDK, SYGVNS. The CDR3 spans 16 residues. This chain's CDR3 is CASSELGRSSYNVQFF. CDR3 bases: TGTGCCAGCAGTGAATTAGGGCGGAGCTCCTACAATGTGCAGTTCTTC.

The chain is built from TRBV28 and TRBJ1-1; D unresolved. The CDR3 spans 11 residues. Germline V gene data show CDR1 as MDHEN and CDR2 as SYDVKM. The V end was cut by 8 bases, the J end by 3 bases, with 7 bases between. DNA for the CDR3: TGTGCCAGCGGCAGCGACACTGAAGCTTTCTTT. Its protein product is CASGSDTEAFF.

This chain links TRBV29-1 with TRBJ2-7, with D uncertain. The V gene's germline CDR1 is SQVTM and CDR2 ANQGSEA. The CDR3 contains 13 residues. Trimming stripped 4 bases from V and 3 bases from J, with 13 bases between. CDR3 amino acids: CSVGKESFYEQYF. The CDR3 DNA reads TGCAGCGTTGGTAAGGAAAGTTTCTACGAGCAGTACTTC.

There are a few counts of this clonotype. The chain has TRBV5-1 and TRBJ1-2; D is ambiguous. CDR3 size: 12 residues. The V gene's germline CDR1 is SGHRS and CDR2 YFSETQ. Between the trimmed V and J ends, which lost 1 base and 6 bases, there was a span of 7 bases. The CDR3 sequence is CASSLLGNGYTF. As DNA, the CDR3 is TGCGCCAGCAGCTTGCTCGGGAATGGCTACACCTTC.

This clonotype is labeled medium-sized. This chain joins TRBV5-6 and TRBJ2-7; D perhaps matches TRBD1 (6 bases). V lost 3 bases and J lost 1, with 14 bases in between. The CDR3 has 15 residues. Germline values: CDR1 SGHDT, CDR2 YYEEEE. Written as DNA, the CDR3 is TGTGCCAGCAGCTCCCGGGACACCGTTTCCTACGAGCAGTACTTC. It specifies CASSSRDTVSYEQYF.

This clonotype came up many times. The rearrangement uses TRBV4-3 and TRBJ2-5; D is undetermined. Between the trimmed V and J ends, which lost 0 bases and 5 bases, there was a span of 16 bases. Germline V lookup: CDR1 LGHNA, CDR2 YSLEER. This CDR3 comprises 16 residues. The CDR3 region has the DNA TGCGCCAGCAGCCAAGATAGGCTAACCCTGGGGGAGACCCAGTACTTC. This translates into CASSQDRLTLGETQYF.

The chain employs TRBV18 and TRBJ1-1; D remains unclear. Trimming took off 2 bases at V and 6 bases at J, with 10 bases between the two ends. There are 13 residues in the CDR3. Germline V gives CDR1 KGHSH, CDR2 LQKENI. The CDR3 region is CASSPELGAEAFF. Here the CDR3 DNA reads TGTGCCAGCTCACCAGAGTTGGGAGCTGAAGCTTTCTTT. Full variable domain (remainder filled in from reference TRBV18 and TRBJ1-1): NAGVMQNPRHLVRRRGQEARLRCSPMKGHSHVYWYRQLPEEGLKFMVYLQKENIIDESGMPKERFSAEFPKEGPSILRIQQVVRGDSAAYFCASSPELGAEAFFGQGTRLTVV.

This clonotype was observed many times. This chain joins TRBV5-1 and TRBJ2-7, with no clear D. Trimming took off 3 bases at V and 1 base at J, with 8 bases between the two ends. This CDR3 region has 13 residues. CDR1 is SGHRS, CDR2 YFSETQ, per germline. In nucleotides, the CDR3 is TGCGCCAGCAGCTCACAGCGTTCCTACGAGCAGTACTTC. This gives the protein CASSSQRSYEQYF. The complete variable domain, with remaining parts taken from reference TRBV5-1 and TRBJ2-7, reads KAGVTQTPRYLIKTRGQQVTLSCSPISGHRSVSWYQQTPGQGLQFLFEYFSETQRNKGNFPGRFSGRQFSNSRSEMNVSTLELGDSALYLCASSSQRSYEQYFGPGTRLTVT.